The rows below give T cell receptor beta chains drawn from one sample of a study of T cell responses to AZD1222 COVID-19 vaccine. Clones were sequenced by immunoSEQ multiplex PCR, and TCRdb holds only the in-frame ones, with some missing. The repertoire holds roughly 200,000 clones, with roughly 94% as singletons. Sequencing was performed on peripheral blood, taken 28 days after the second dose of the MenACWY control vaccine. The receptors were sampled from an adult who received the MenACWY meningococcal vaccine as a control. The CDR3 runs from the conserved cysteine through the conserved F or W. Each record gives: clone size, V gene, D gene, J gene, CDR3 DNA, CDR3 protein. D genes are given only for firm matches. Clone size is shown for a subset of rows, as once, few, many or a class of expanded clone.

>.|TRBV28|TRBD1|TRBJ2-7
TGTGCCAGCAGTCCAGCGGGTTCTGGACAGGGGTTTTACGAGCAGTACTTC
CASSPAGSGQGFYEQYF
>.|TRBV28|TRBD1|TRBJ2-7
TGTGCCAGCAGTCCTCCCCCGACAGGGGGCTACGAGCAGTACTTC
CASSPPPTGGYEQYF
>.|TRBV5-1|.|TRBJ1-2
TGCGCCAGCAGCGAGGACAGTCAAGGCGGCTACACCTTC
CASSEDSQGGYTF
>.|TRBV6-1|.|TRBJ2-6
TGTGCCAGCAGTGAAGAGACCTCTGGGGCCAACGTCCTGACTTTC
CASSEETSGANVLTF
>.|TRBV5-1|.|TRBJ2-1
TGCGCCAGCAGGAATTCTGGGACAACTTACAATGAGCAGTTCTTC
CASRNSGTTYNEQFF
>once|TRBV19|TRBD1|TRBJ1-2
TGTGCCAGTAGGGGACAGGGCCATGGCTACACCTTC
CASRGQGHGYTF
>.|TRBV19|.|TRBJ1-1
TGTGCCAGTAGTCTGGACTTAAAAGGATCAGAAGCTTTCTTT
CASSLDLKGSEAFF
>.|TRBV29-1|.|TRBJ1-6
TGCAGCGTTGTCAGGGGTTATAATTCACCCCTCCACTTT
CSVVRGYNSPLHF
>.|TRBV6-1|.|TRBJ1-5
TGTGCCAGCAGTGAACAGTGGGCGAGCAATCAGCCCCAGCATTTT
CASSEQWASNQPQHF
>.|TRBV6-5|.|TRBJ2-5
TGTGCCAGCAGTTACAACCAAGGACTCCAGTACTTC
CASSYNQGLQYF
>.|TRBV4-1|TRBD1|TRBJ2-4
TGCGCCAGCAGCCATCAGGGGGACAAAAACATTCAGTACTTC
CASSHQGDKNIQYF
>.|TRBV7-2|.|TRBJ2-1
TGTGCCAGCAGCTTAGATCACGGTGGTGAGCAGTTCTTC
CASSLDHGGEQFF
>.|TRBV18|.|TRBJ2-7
TGTGCCAGCTCACCTCTGGGCAGGGGACTACCGACCTCCTACGAGCAGTACTTC
CASSPLGRGLPTSYEQYF
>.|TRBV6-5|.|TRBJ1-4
TGTGCCAGCAGTTACTCGACACTATCTAATGAAAAACTGTTTTTT
CASSYSTLSNEKLFF
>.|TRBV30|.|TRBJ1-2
TGTGCCTGGAGTAGACAGAGCTATGGCTACACCTTC
CAWSRQSYGYTF
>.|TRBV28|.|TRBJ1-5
TGTGCCAGCAGTTTATTAGGTCAGCCCCAGCATTTT
CASSLLGQPQHF
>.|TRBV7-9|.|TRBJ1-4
TGTGCCAGCAGCTCAGCCCCAGTCGCAAAACTGTTTTTT
CASSSAPVAKLFF